This paragraph covers one T cell receptor beta chain sequence. The antigen is not known. TRB rearrangements were amplified by multiplex PCR with BIOMED2 TRB-A/B primers. TCRdb re-called the multiplex PCR reads with MiXCR, one entry per CDR3 protein. The data show around 15,000 distinct CDR3 sequences, with 28% seen just once and over 6.5% held by the top ten. This specimen comes from a study of T and B cells in COVID-19 patients. Study-wide background: The recovered cohort's median age was roughly 31 years, versus approximately 70 years in active infection.

General study points: In COVID-19 patients, T cell receptor beta variable and joining gene use was reportedly strongly skewed. Active COVID-19 showed highly clonal TRB repertoires; recovery showed diversity and richness above healthy donors.

Each TRB amplification used about 250-550 ng of genomic DNA from blood. V was pared by 4 bases and J by 5 bases, with 11 bases between. The CDR3 is 13 residues long. The chain has TRBV12-3 or TRBV12-4 and TRBJ1-1; D unresolved. The sequence was obtained from a human donor who had recovered from COVID-19. The sample taken for sequencing was blood. The CDR3 bases are TGTGCCAGCAGTTCCGGCCCCATGACTGAAGCTTTCTTT. Residues: CASSSGPMTEAFF.